One sample yielded the 9 T cell receptor beta chains listed below, sequenced in a study of T cell repertoires in cytomegalovirus infection. TCRdb used MiXCR to reprocess the reads, holding one entry per CDR3 protein. This table has 150,000 to 200,000 distinct CDR3 sequences, 8% to 10% appearing once. Sequencing was carried out using PBMCs. The receptors come from a human donor in good health (CMV status not recorded). Some clones in this sample may be carry-over from other donors' samples.

The chain links TRBV5-1 to TRBJ1-1; 7 bases fit TRBD1. V gave up 0 bases and J gave up 7 bases; unmatched junction bases: 6. From germline, CDR1 is SGHRS and CDR2 YFSETQ. The CDR3 totals 14 residues. CDR3 loop: CASSLARGRLEAFF. The CDR3 nucleotides read TGCGCCAGCAGCTTGGCCAGGGGGAGACTTGAAGCTTTCTTT.

This clonotype was counted a few times. V usage is TRBV4-3 and J usage is TRBJ1-2; 9 bases map to TRBD1. V trimming: 0 bases; J trimming: 3 bases; junction bases outside the gene matches: 8. Germline V CDR1 and CDR2: LGHNA, YSLEER. This CDR3 contains 17 residues. The CDR3 is CASSQEDRDRAYYGYTF. CDR3 bases: TGCGCCAGCAGCCAAGAGGATCGGGACAGGGCGTACTATGGCTACACCTTC.

This clonotype was counted between two and nine times. The chain is built from TRBV19 and TRBJ2-2, with unresolved D. Germline CDR1 and CDR2: LNHDA and SQIVND (reference sequence). The CDR3 consists of 13 residues. V lost 5 bases to trimming and J lost 5 bases, with 9 bases between them. The CDR3 DNA follows: TGTGCCAGTAGTTACGGATTTACCGGGGAGCTGTTTTTT. Amino acids: CASSYGFTGELFF.

This clonotype was seen ten or more times. The chain recombines TRBV5-4 with TRBJ2-7; TRBD1 matches 7 bases. Losses at the gene ends were 0 bases for V and 3 bases for J; bases not matched to a gene: 3. This CDR3 spans 14 amino acids. CDR1 is SGHNT and CDR2 is YYREEE in the germline V gene (reference sequence). CDR3 amino acids: CASSLGDSNYEQYF. DNA for the CDR3: TGTGCCAGCAGCTTGGGGGACAGCAACTACGAGCAGTACTTC. Combining the CDR3 with reference TRBV5-4 and TRBJ2-7 gives the whole variable domain ETGVTQSPTHLIKTRGQQVTLRCSSQSGHNTVSWYQQALGQGPQFIFQYYREEENGRGNFPPRFSGLQFPNYSSELNVNALELDDSALYLCASSLGDSNYEQYFGPGTRLTVT.

This clonotype was observed at least ten times. The V call is TRBV7-9, the J call TRBJ1-5; no definite D call. The CDR3 is 15 amino acids. With 7 bases removed from V and 11 bases from J, the gap between germline ends came to 24 bases. Germline CDR1 and CDR2: SEHNR and FQNEAQ (reference sequence). The CDR3 loop is CASTASGNTPGAQHF. CDR3 coding DNA: TGTGCCAGCACCGCCTCCGGCAACACGCCCGGGGCCCAGCATTTT.

At least ten counts were recorded for this clonotype. This chain links TRBV7-7 with TRBJ2-5; D unclear. The CDR3 has 14 amino acids. Between the trimmed V and J ends, which lost 1 base and 3 bases, there was a span of 9 bases. Germline V CDR1 and CDR2: SSHAT, FNYEAQ (reference sequence). The CDR3 coding sequence is TGTGCCAGCAGCTTAGGGTTGGGTAAAGAGACCCAGTACTTC. Protein sequence: CASSLGLGKETQYF.

This clonotype was found a few times. The chain couples TRBV5-4 to TRBJ2-2; 8 nucleotides agree with TRBD1. V was clipped by 3 bases and J by 4 bases; unmatched bases: 8. Per germline, CDR1 SGHNT and CDR2 YYREEE (reference sequence). The CDR3 covers 16 residues. CDR3 in amino acids: CASSSGQGRGTGELFF. In DNA form, the CDR3 reads TGTGCCAGCAGCTCTGGACAGGGTCGGGGCACCGGGGAGCTGTTTTTT.

In its sample, this clonotype was seen many times. V and J are TRBV11-3 and TRBJ2-3, with no clear D. Germline CDR1 is SGHNT and CDR2 is YENEEA. The CDR3 is made up of 13 amino acids. Trimming shortened V by 3 bases and J by 6 bases, and 10 bases separated the two germline ends. The CDR3 bases are TGTGCCAGCAGCTTGGACCCCCGGGATACGCAGTATTTT. It codes for CASSLDPRDTQYF.

This clonotype appeared many times. The junction departs from the called germline gene at one end, perhaps through a read error. The V and J genes are TRBV7-7 and TRBJ2-2, with 8 bases identical to TRBD1. Looked up from germline, CDR1 is SSHAT and CDR2 is FNYEAQ (reference sequence). This CDR3 spans 15 amino acids. Here the CDR3 DNA reads TGTGCTAGCAGCTTGGCGACAGGGGTTGGCGGGGAGCTGTTTTTT. Residues: CASSLATGVGGELFF.